Listed here is a single T cell receptor beta chain. The CDR3 runs to 18 residues. The V segment lost 5 bases and the J segment 2 bases; nucleotides outside the gene matches: 11. The germline V gene encodes CDR1 MNHNY and CDR2 SVGAGI (reference sequence). The entry originates in a study of blood T cell repertoires in COVID-19. The overall study: Both acute and convalescent COVID-19 samples were obtained from the United States, Italy and Spain.

Original processing methods: By means of reference gene primer amplification, nucleated cell counts were estimated. Produced via immunoSEQ multiplex PCR; TCRdb's table is partial and in-frame only. V and J calls plus clone size are reproduced from that table; the DNA served to infer D and trimming. The repertoire holds around 170,000 clones, with 84% as singletons. V usage is TRBV6-6 and J usage is TRBJ2-3, with 12 positions matching TRBD2. The sequence came from a man younger than 35 with active or convalescent COVID-19. The sequenced sample consisted of peripheral blood. CDR3 sequence reads: CASSHKRTSGTFTDTQYF. The CDR3 DNA reads TGTGCCAGCAGTCACAAAAGGACTAGCGGGACCTTCACAGATACGCAGTATTTT.